This passage covers 7 T cell receptor beta chains from one sample sequenced in a study of identical twins. TCRdb re-analysed the 5' RACE reads in MiXCR, keeping a single row per CDR3 protein. The sample has about 900,000 distinct CDR3 sequences, around 12% seen once. This same sample was also taken into another study, of yellow fever vaccine responses in identical twins.

Sequences were obtained from PBMCs. Every receptor here comes from a woman aged 18-29 years in good health.

The V gene is TRBV11-1, the J gene TRBJ2-3; D is perhaps TRBD1 (6 bases). Germline CDR1 SGHAT, CDR2 FQDESV (reference sequence). The CDR3 spans 18 residues. Deletions cut 5 bases from V and 0 bases from J, with 21 bases between. CDR3 region: CASSRFTMTGLSTDTQYF. For the CDR3, the DNA is TGTGCCAGCAGCAGATTTACGATGACAGGCCTTAGCACAGATACGCAGTATTTT.

The chain employs TRBV7-7 and TRBJ1-1, with D unclear. There are 11 residues in the CDR3. Germline assignment: CDR1 SSHAT and CDR2 FNYEAQ (reference sequence). Trimming stripped 9 bases from V and 4 bases from J, with 9 bases between. CDR3 in amino acids: CASPITTEAFF. DNA of the CDR3: TGTGCCAGTCCAATCACCACTGAAGCTTTCTTT.

This clonotype was observed a few times. The rearrangement joins TRBV12-3 or TRBV12-4 to TRBJ2-5; 8 bases line up with TRBD1. This CDR3 has 16 amino acids. Germline trimming cut 5 bases from V and 0 bases from J; bases unmatched to any gene: 8. CDR3 nucleotides: TGTGCCAGCAGTGACAGGGGCCGTGGGTACCAAGAGACCCAGTACTTC. This sequence encodes CASSDRGRGYQETQYF.

This clonotype was seen only a few times. The chain uses TRBV7-9 and TRBJ1-3; D unresolved. V was trimmed by 6 bases and J by 1 base, leaving 4 bases between them. The germline V gene encodes CDR1 SEHNR and CDR2 FQNEAQ (reference sequence). The CDR3 is made up of 12 amino acids. The CDR3 is CASSRSGNTIYF. Written as DNA, the CDR3 is TGTGCCAGCAGTCGATCTGGAAACACCATATATTTT.

This clonotype was recorded a few times. The chain carries TRBV9 and TRBJ1-1; maybe TRBD1 (5 bases). Looked up from germline, CDR1 is SGDLS and CDR2 is YYNGEE. With 3 bases removed from V and 0 bases from J, the gap between germline ends came to 15 bases. The length of the CDR3 is 16 residues. As DNA, the CDR3 is TGTGCCAGCAGCGCCGGTCTACAGGTCATGAACACTGAAGCTTTCTTT. It translates to CASSAGLQVMNTEAFF.

The chain combines TRBV4-1 with TRBJ2-7; D unclear. Between the trimmed V and J ends, which lost 3 bases and 2 bases, there was a span of 11 bases. CDR3 length: 14 residues. Germline V gene data show CDR1 as MGHRA and CDR2 as YSYEKL. The CDR3: CASSHPRRTYEQYF. The CDR3 coding sequence is TGCGCCAGCAGCCACCCGCGGCGGACCTACGAGCAGTACTTC.

The rearrangement uses TRBV15 and TRBJ2-1; maybe TRBD2 (5 bases). Germline loops: CDR1 LNHNV, CDR2 YYDKDF (reference sequence). The CDR3 covers 14 residues. The V end was cut by 5 bases, the J end by 9 bases, with 17 bases between. The CDR3 nucleotides are TGTGCCACCAGCCCCATGTACGCGGAGGTTGAGCAGTTCTTC. Protein sequence: CATSPMYAEVEQFF.